This section outlines one T cell receptor beta chain sequence together with its context. Its target is unknown. The data are from a study of OX40 agonist ivuxolimab in advanced cancers. Study-level points and caveats: Among T cells, CD8+ cells averaged more expanded clones than CD4+ cells.

Here immunoSEQ multiplex PCR was the method, and the copy in TCRdb shows in-frame clones only, minus some. The sample lists approximately 47,000 clones, about nine tenths occurring once. The TCR originated in an adult with an advanced solid tumor such as melanoma, head and neck, liver or kidney cancer. The sequenced sample was CD4+ or CD8+ T cells sorted from blood, obtained in a trial of the OX40 agonist ivuxolimab.

CDR3 DNA: TGTGCCATCAGTGAGTCGAAAGAAGCGGTGACAGATACGCAGTATTTT. Residues: CAISESKEAVTDTQYF. The chain recombines TRBV10-3 with TRBJ2-3, with a possible D match to TRBD2 (5 bases). Germline lookup yields CDR1 ENHRY and CDR2 SYGVKD. The CDR3 runs to 16 residues. Trimming shortened V by 0 bases and J by 3 bases, and 13 bases separated the two germline ends.